This is a list of T cell receptor beta chains from one sample in a study. One entry per CDR3 protein results from TCRdb running MiXCR on the RT-PCR reads. The profile shows hundreds of thousands of distinct CDR3 sequences, 14% of them singletons. Sequenced sample: memory CD4+ T cells from blood. The receptors stem from a female donor in good health, serving as a healthy control. Both conserved end residues are part of each CDR3. Each record gives: J gene, V gene, CDR3 protein.

>TRBJ1-1|TRBV11-2
CASSLARNQHTEAFF
>TRBJ1-6|TRBV10-3
CATRTDNSPLHF
>TRBJ2-5|TRBV30
CAWSGEGQETQYF
>TRBJ1-6|TRBV4-1
CASSQEQLYNSPLHF
>TRBJ2-2|TRBV2
CASRTTSGGAGTGELFF
>TRBJ2-1|TRBV20-1
CSLRTGSYNEQFF
>TRBJ1-4|TRBV10-3
CAISEGTGATNEKLFF
>TRBJ2-1|TRBV5-5
CASSLGGPGLAYNEQFF
>TRBJ2-1|TRBV20-1
CSAPRDGTSGAYNEQFF
>TRBJ2-2|TRBV15
CATSRGSQGELFF
>TRBJ1-1|TRBV6-2/TRBV6-3
CASSAGGGRVGNTEAFF
>TRBJ2-3|TRBV6-7
CASSYVASGRLQFSTDTQYF
>TRBJ2-7|TRBV7-2
CASSLPGLAGGKQYF
>TRBJ1-2|TRBV12-3/TRBV12-4
CASSFQGGPYGYTF
>TRBJ1-2|TRBV6-6
CASISRQQEYGYTF
>TRBJ1-2|TRBV4-3
CASSQDYRLLLNYGYTF
>TRBJ1-2|TRBV9
CASSVGEAEWVGYTF
>TRBJ1-5|TRBV7-8
CASSYSRESNQPQHF
>TRBJ2-7|TRBV5-1
CASNPLAGGSYEQYF
>TRBJ2-7|TRBV29-1
CSVELPRGKREQYF
>TRBJ1-5|TRBV7-2
CASSLVGQGSEPQHF
>TRBJ1-5|TRBV4-1
CASSQELESNQPQHF
>TRBJ1-6|TRBV20-1
CSARRGQGHDSPLHF
>TRBJ2-5|TRBV3-1
CASSQELQYQETQYF
>TRBJ2-2|TRBV20-1
CSAREPRKGTGELFF
>TRBJ1-1|TRBV5-1
CASSLAAVYTEAFF
>TRBJ2-6|TRBV19
CASTRDYRSGANVLTF
>TRBJ1-6|TRBV20-1
CSARDKGPVVSPLHF
>TRBJ2-1|TRBV11-2
CASSLDRLQEQFF
>TRBJ1-1|TRBV11-2
CASSLTSAGQGVRNTEAFF
>TRBJ2-3|TRBV5-4
CASRNIDASTDTQYF
>TRBJ1-2|TRBV20-1
CTLLGDRLPGGYTF
>TRBJ1-3|TRBV27
CATRSGSLSGNTIYF
>TRBJ2-7|TRBV7-8
CASSRDQGEQYF
>TRBJ2-7|TRBV12-3/TRBV12-4
CASSTDRVMGEQYF
>TRBJ1-5|TRBV28
CASSTGQGASNQPQHF
>TRBJ2-7|TRBV5-1
CASSRGLVGSEQYF
>TRBJ1-4|TRBV7-9
CASSPPVRGDEKLFF
>TRBJ2-5|TRBV5-6
CASSSLDRETQYF
>TRBJ2-3|TRBV20-1
CSATPQTSGRERTQYF
>TRBJ2-1|TRBV7-2
CASSLWTSGNEQFF